This T cell receptor beta chain appears in the sequencing data of a study of T cell changes during pregnancy in multiple sclerosis. TCRdb's table, derived via immunoSEQ multiplex PCR, lists solely in-frame clones and lacks some. The table includes around 92,000 clones, roughly 93% detected once. The germline V gene has CDR1 SEHNR and CDR2 FQNEAQ (reference sequence). V shed 5 bases and J 5 bases; nucleotides not matched to a gene: 2. The CDR3 has 14 residues. The sequence derives from a female donor with multiple sclerosis, enrolled in a pregnancy study. The chain combines TRBV7-9 with TRBJ1-4; TRBD1 matches 10 bases. Specimen: peripheral blood, collected in the first trimester of pregnancy. CDR3 sequence: CASSMGQGNEKLFF. Here the CDR3 DNA reads TGTGCCAGCAGCATGGGACAGGGGAATGAAAAACTGTTTTTT.